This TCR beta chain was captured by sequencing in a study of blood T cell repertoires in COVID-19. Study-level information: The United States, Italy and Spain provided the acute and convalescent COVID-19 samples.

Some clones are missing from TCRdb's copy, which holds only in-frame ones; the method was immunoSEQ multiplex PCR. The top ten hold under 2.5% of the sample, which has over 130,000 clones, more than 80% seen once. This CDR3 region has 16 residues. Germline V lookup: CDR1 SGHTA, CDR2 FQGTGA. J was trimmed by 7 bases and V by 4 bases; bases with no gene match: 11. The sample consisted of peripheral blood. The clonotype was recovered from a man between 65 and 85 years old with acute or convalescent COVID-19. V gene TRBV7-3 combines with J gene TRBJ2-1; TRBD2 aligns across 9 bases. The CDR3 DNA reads TGTGCCAGCAGCTCGCTCAGCGCGGGACTAGCTAATGAGCAGTTCTTC. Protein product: CASSSLSAGLANEQFF.